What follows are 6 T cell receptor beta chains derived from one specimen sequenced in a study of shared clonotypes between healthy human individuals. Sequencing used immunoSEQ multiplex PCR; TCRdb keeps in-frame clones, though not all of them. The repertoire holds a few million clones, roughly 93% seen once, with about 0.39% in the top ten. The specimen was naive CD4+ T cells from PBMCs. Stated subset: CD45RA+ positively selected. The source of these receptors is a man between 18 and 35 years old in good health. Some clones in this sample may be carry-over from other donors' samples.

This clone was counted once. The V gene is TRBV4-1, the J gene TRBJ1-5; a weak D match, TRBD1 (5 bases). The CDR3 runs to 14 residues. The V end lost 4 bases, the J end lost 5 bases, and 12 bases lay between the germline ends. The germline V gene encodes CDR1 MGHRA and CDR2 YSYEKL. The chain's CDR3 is CASSRGGNDQPQHF. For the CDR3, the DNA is TGCGCCAGCAGCCGGGGGGGGAACGATCAGCCCCAGCATTTT.

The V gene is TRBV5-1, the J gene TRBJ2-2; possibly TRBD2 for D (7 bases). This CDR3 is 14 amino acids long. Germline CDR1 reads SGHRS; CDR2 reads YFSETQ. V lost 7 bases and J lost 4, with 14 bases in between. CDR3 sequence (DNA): TGCGCCAGCGGGGGGGCCAGGGGCACCGGGGAGCTGTTTTTT. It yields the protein CASGGARGTGELFF.

The CDR3 spells CASSLGGGSWADTQYF. CDR3 coding DNA: TGTGCCAGCAGCTTAGGGGGGGGCTCGTGGGCAGATACGCAGTATTTT. The chain recombines TRBV7-6 with TRBJ2-3; D is possibly TRBD2 (7 bases). Trimming stripped 1 base from V and 4 bases from J, with 15 bases between. The CDR3 covers 16 residues. Germline-derived CDR1 and CDR2 are SGHVS and FNYEAQ.

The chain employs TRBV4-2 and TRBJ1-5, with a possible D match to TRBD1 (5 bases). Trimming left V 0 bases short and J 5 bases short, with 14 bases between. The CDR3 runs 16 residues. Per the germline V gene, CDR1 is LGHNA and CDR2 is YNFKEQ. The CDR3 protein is CASSQDGTLGDQPQHF. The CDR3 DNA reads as TGTGCCAGCAGCCAAGATGGGACGTTGGGGGATCAGCCCCAGCATTTT.

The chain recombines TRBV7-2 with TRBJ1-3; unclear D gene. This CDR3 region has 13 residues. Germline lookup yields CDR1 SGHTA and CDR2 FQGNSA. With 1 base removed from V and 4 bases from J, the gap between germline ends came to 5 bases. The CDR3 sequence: CASSLGVGNTIYF. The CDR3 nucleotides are TGTGCCAGCAGCTTAGGTGTGGGAAACACCATATATTTT.

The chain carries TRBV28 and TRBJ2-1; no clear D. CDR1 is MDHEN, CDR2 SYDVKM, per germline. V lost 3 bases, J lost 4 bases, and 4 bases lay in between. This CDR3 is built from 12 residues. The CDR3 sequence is CASSFNYNEQFF. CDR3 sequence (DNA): TGTGCCAGCAGTTTTAATTACAATGAGCAGTTCTTC. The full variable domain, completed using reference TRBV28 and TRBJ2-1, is DVKVTQSSRYLVKRTGEKVFLECVQDMDHENMFWYRQDPGLGLRLIYFSYDVKMKEKGDIPEGYSVSREKKERFSLILESASTNQTSMYLCASSFNYNEQFFGPGTRLTVL.